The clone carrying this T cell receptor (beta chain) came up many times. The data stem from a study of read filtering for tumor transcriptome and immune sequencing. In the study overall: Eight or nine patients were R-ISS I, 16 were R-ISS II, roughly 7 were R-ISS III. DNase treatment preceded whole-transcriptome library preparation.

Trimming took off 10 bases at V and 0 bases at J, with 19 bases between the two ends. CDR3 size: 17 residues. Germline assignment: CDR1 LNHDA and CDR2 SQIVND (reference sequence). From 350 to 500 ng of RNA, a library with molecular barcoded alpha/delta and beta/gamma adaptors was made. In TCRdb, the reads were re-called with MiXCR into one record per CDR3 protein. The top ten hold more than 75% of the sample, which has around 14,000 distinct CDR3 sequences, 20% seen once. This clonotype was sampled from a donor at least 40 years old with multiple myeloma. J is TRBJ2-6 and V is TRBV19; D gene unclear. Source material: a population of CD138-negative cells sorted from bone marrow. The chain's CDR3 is CATSAAGTSSGANVLTF. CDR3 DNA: TGTGCCACCTCGGCCGCAGGTACGAGCTCTGGGGCCAACGTCCTGACTTTC. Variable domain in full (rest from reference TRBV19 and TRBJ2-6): DGGITQSPKYLFRKEGQNVTLSCEQNLNHDAMYWYRQDPGQGLRLIYYSQIVNDFQKGDIAEGYSVSREKKESFPLTVTSAQKNPTAFYLCATSAAGTSSGANVLTFGAGSRLTVL.